These 5 T cell receptor beta chains share one sample of origin, sequenced in a study of blood T cells in healthy people across ages. A J-beta primer mix and a sample-barcoded 5' primer were used in a second PCR of about 7 to 12 cycles. TCRdb analysed the 5' RACE reads with MiXCR anew, one entry per CDR3 protein. Among around 580,000 distinct CDR3 sequences listed, 45% to 55% were seen once. The sample taken for sequencing was blood. These receptors originate from a man older than 75 in good health.

Of note for this clonotype: This may be a read error, as it is one base from a much larger clone. V and J are TRBV6-6 and TRBJ2-7; D gene uncertain. The CDR3 is made up of 15 amino acids. Per the germline V gene, CDR1 is MNHNY and CDR2 is SVGAGI (reference sequence). In nucleotides, the CDR3 is TGTGCCGGCAGTTACTCCGGTCTGGTTCACTACGAGCAGTACTTC. Translation gives CAGSYSGLVHYEQYF.

This clonotype was observed a handful of times. CDR3 in DNA: TGCGCCAGCAGCTTGGGAGACGGTTACGAGCAGTACTTC. It yields the protein CASSLGDGYEQYF. The chain links TRBV5-1 to TRBJ2-7; D is undetermined. V was cut by 0 bases and J by 4 bases, with 8 bases left in between. The CDR3 totals 13 residues. Germline CDR1 SGHRS, CDR2 YFSETQ.

The sample holds a few counts of this clonotype. The chain uses TRBV5-1 and TRBJ2-5; D might be TRBD1 (6 bases). The CDR3 totals 14 residues. Germline assignment: CDR1 SGHRS and CDR2 YFSETQ. V shed 5 bases and J shed 5 bases, with 16 bases lying between them. The CDR3 nucleotides read TGCGCCAGCAGAGTCGACAGGCTTATGGAGACCCAGTACTTC. This codes for CASRVDRLMETQYF.

This clonotype was recorded at least ten times. V and J are TRBV6-6 and TRBJ1-4, with a tentative D call TRBD1 (5 bases). This CDR3 spans 14 amino acids. Germline lookup yields CDR1 MNHNY and CDR2 SVGAGI (reference sequence). The V end was cut by 0 bases, the J end by 7 bases, with 9 bases between. In DNA, the CDR3 is TGTGCCAGCAGTTACTCGGGACGGGGTGAAAAACTGTTTTTT. Protein sequence: CASSYSGRGEKLFF.

V and J are TRBV20-1 and TRBJ1-1; 7 positions match TRBD1. Germline CDR1 DFQATT, CDR2 SNEGSKA (reference sequence). This CDR3 has 14 amino acids. Trimming took 6 bases from V and 5 from J; bases not matched to a gene: 12. CDR3 coding DNA: TGCAGTGCAGTACAGGGGAGGAGGGGTACTGAAGCTTTCTTT. It encodes CSAVQGRRGTEAFF.